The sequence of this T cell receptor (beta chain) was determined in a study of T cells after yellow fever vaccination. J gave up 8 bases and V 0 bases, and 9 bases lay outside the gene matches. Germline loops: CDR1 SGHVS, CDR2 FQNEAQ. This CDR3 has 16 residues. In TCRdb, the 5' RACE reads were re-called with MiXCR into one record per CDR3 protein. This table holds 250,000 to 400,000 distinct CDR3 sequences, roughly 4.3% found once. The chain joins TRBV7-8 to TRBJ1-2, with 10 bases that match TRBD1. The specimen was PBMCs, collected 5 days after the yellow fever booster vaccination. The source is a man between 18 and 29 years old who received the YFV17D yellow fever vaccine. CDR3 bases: TGTGCCAGCAGCTTAGCGAGTAGGGGGGACAGGGGAGGCTACACCTTC. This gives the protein CASSLASRGDRGGYTF.